These 17 T cell receptor beta chains were all obtained from the same sample, sequenced in a study of blood T cell repertoires in COVID-19. The protocol was immunoSEQ multiplex PCR, while the TCRdb copy is restricted to in-frame clones and leaves out a portion. The sample contains under 250,000 clones, more than 85% of which appear only once. The material sequenced was peripheral blood. These receptors were collected from a woman between 65 and 79 years old with active or convalescent COVID-19.

J is TRBJ2-3 and V is TRBV27; 12 positions agree with TRBD2. The CDR3 spans 15 residues. The V gene end was trimmed by 6 bases and the J gene end by 2 bases; junction bases not matched to a gene: 3. Germline CDR1 is MNHEY and CDR2 is SMNVEV (reference sequence). The CDR3 is CASSLAGGLTDTQYF. Here the CDR3 DNA reads TGTGCCAGCAGCCTAGCGGGGGGGCTCACAGATACGCAGTATTTT.

The chain recombines TRBV12-3 or TRBV12-4 with TRBJ1-2; D gene uncertain. CDR3 size: 13 residues. V lost 3 bases and J lost 7, with 12 bases in between. The CDR3 DNA reads as TGTGCCAGCAGTTTTCGAGAGGGAGGTGGCTACACCTTC. Its translation: CASSFREGGGYTF.

This clone has only a few counts. The chain carries TRBV19 and TRBJ1-5, with TRBD1 identical over 9 bases. Trimming removed 5 bases from V and 5 bases from J; junction bases left unmatched: 4. The CDR3 spans 14 residues. Germline V gene sequence: CDR1 LNHDA, CDR2 SQIVND (reference sequence). CDR3 in DNA: TGTGCCAGTAGTTCCACAGGGGGCCATCAGCCCCAGCATTTT. Its protein is CASSSTGGHQPQHF. Based on the CDR3 plus reference TRBV19 and TRBJ1-5, the full variable domain is DGGITQSPKYLFRKEGQNVTLSCEQNLNHDAMYWYRQDPGQGLRLIYYSQIVNDFQKGDIAEGYSVSREKKESFPLTVTSAQKNPTAFYLCASSSTGGHQPQHFGDGTRLSIL.

This chain uses TRBV29-1 with TRBJ1-6, with D possibly TRBD1 on 6 matching bases. The germline V and J ends were trimmed by 6 bases and 8 bases, with 11 bases remaining between them. The CDR3 totals 12 residues. Germline-derived CDR1 and CDR2 are SQVTM and ANQGSEA. As DNA, the CDR3 is TGCAGCGTCAGGGAGGGGGATTCACCCCTCCACTTT. Its protein is CSVREGDSPLHF. The full variable domain, completed using reference TRBV29-1 and TRBJ1-6, is SAVISQKPSRDICQRGTSLTIQCQVDSQVTMMFWYRQQPGQSLTLIATANQGSEATYESGFVIDKFPISRPNLTFSTLTVSNMSPEDSSIYLCSVREGDSPLHFGNGTRLTVT.

The chain is built from TRBV10-1 and TRBJ1-2; the D is unclear. The V end was cut by 2 bases, the J end by 4 bases, with 11 bases between. The CDR3 runs 14 residues. CDR1 and CDR2 (germline): WNHNN, SYGVQD (reference sequence). The CDR3 DNA follows: TGCGCCAGCAGTGAGAGGAGGTCAGGCTATGGCTACACCTTC. Translation: CASSERRSGYGYTF.

The gene calls are TRBV6-1 and TRBJ1-5; no firm D call. Germline V gene lookup returns CDR1 MNHNS and CDR2 SASEGT. V gave up 2 bases and J gave up 4 bases, with 9 bases separating them. The CDR3 loop spans 14 amino acids. The CDR3 spells CASSETGWNQPQHF. The CDR3 DNA reads TGTGCCAGCAGTGAAACTGGTTGGAATCAGCCCCAGCATTTT.

The chain links TRBV7-9 to TRBJ1-1; no clear D gene. CDR3 size: 17 residues. The V end lost 2 bases, the J end lost 0 bases, and 16 bases lay between the germline ends. Germline V gives CDR1 SEHNR, CDR2 FQNEAQ (reference sequence). The CDR3 spells CASSLQARGIMNTEAFF. CDR3 DNA: TGTGCCAGCAGCTTACAGGCTCGGGGAATCATGAACACTGAAGCTTTCTTT.

The DNA for the CDR3 is TGCGCCAGCAGTTTACAGGGGGATCCTTATGGCTACACCTTC. Amino acid sequence: CASSLQGDPYGYTF. The genes are TRBV10-1 and TRBJ1-2; 8 bases fit TRBD1. The CDR3 is made up of 14 amino acids. V was pared by 5 bases and J by 5 bases, with 7 bases of the junction left unmatched. Germline CDR1 and CDR2: WNHNN and SYGVQD (reference sequence).

The V and J genes are TRBV11-2 and TRBJ2-3; 10 bases agree with TRBD2. Germline V lookup: CDR1 SGHAT, CDR2 FQNNGV. V was pared by 1 base and J by 2 bases, with 9 bases of the junction left unmatched. This CDR3 is built from 18 residues. In nucleotides, the CDR3 is TGTGCCAGCAGCTTAGGGTTTAGCGGGGGGAGCAACACAGATACGCAGTATTTT. Protein sequence: CASSLGFSGGSNTDTQYF.

The chain couples TRBV6-6 to TRBJ1-1, with D maybe TRBD1 (6 bases). Germline V gene lookup returns CDR1 MNHNY and CDR2 SVGAGI (reference sequence). CDR3 length equals 16 residues. Deletions cut 5 bases from V and 1 base from J, with 17 bases between. CDR3 nucleotide sequence: TGTGCCAGCAGTCGAGGGGGGAGATGGGCGAACACTGAAGCTTTCTTT. Its translation is CASSRGGRWANTEAFF.

The V gene is TRBV10-3, the J gene TRBJ1-3; D gene uncertain. V lost 10 bases to trimming and J lost 0 bases, with 7 bases between them. Per the germline V gene, CDR1 is ENHRY and CDR2 is SYGVKD. The CDR3 length is 12 residues. CDR3 in DNA: TGTGCCACCATGAGCTCTGGAAACACCATATATTTT. This gives the protein CATMSSGNTIYF.

The CDR3 protein is CASSERVTIYF. Here the CDR3 DNA reads TGTGCCAGCAGTGAACGGGTAACCATATATTTT. The V call is TRBV2, the J call TRBJ1-3, with unresolved D. CDR1 and CDR2 (germline): SNHLY, FYNNEI. The CDR3 runs to 11 residues. Trimming removed 2 bases from V and 10 bases from J, with 6 bases in between.

The CDR3: CASTGGMGRMNTEAFF. The CDR3, as DNA: TGTGCCAGCACAGGGGGCATGGGAAGGATGAACACTGAAGCTTTCTTT. The chain uses TRBV25-1 and TRBJ1-1, with 8 nucleotides matching TRBD1. This CDR3 comprises 16 residues. The germline CDR1 and CDR2 sequences are MGHDK and SYGVNS. The V segment lost 7 bases and the J segment 0 bases; nucleotides outside the gene matches: 10. Complete variable domain (other parts from reference TRBV25-1 and TRBJ1-1): EADIYQTPRYLVIGTGKKITLECSQTMGHDKMYWYQQDPGMELHLIHYSYGVNSTEKGDLSSESTVSRIRTEHFPLTLESARPSHTSQYLCASTGGMGRMNTEAFFGQGTRLTVV.

The chain recombines TRBV19 with TRBJ1-2; 9 bases are a match to TRBD1. The CDR3 contains 12 residues. Germline CDR1 and CDR2: LNHDA and SQIVND (reference sequence). After removal of 9 bases from V and 7 bases from J, the junction contained 6 bases not matched to a gene. The CDR3 bases are TGTGCCAGCGGCGGGACAGGGTTTGGCTACACCTTC. Amino acids: CASGGTGFGYTF.

This clone was seen a handful of times. CDR3 in amino acids: CASAFGNTEAFF. The CDR3 coding sequence is TGTGCCAGCGCCTTCGGGAACACTGAAGCTTTCTTT. This rearrangement joins TRBV6-6 to TRBJ1-1; D is ambiguous. The V gene lost 8 bases and the J gene lost 1 base, with 8 bases spanning the gap. Germline V gene lookup returns CDR1 MNHNY and CDR2 SVGAGI (reference sequence). The length of the CDR3 is 12 residues.

The rearrangement links TRBV13 to TRBJ2-4; D not certain. The CDR3 has 14 residues. The germline gives CDR1 PRHDT, CDR2 FYEKMQ (reference sequence). V was clipped by 5 bases and J by 0 bases, with 8 bases between them. CDR3 DNA: TGTGCCAGCAGCCCCCTCTTAGCCAAAAACATTCAGTACTTC. Its translation is CASSPLLAKNIQYF.

This chain joins TRBV6-5 and TRBJ2-2, with 7 bases matching TRBD1. The CDR3 spans 15 residues. CDR1 is MNHEY and CDR2 is SVGAGI in the germline V gene. With V trimmed by 6 bases and J by 5 bases, 9 bases remained unmatched. The chain's CDR3 is CASRLVTGPTGELFF. The DNA for the CDR3 is TGTGCCAGCAGACTAGTGACAGGGCCAACCGGGGAGCTGTTTTTT.